This T cell receptor (beta chain) was captured in a study of blood T cell repertoires in COVID-19. Study-level background: Sites in the United States, Italy and Spain provided acute and convalescent COVID-19 samples. From T cells, B-cell-depleted T cells, or PBMCs came the material, which was cDNA or gDNA.

Seattle participants joined during active infection and were tracked over time. From germline, CDR1 is SGHRS and CDR2 YFSETQ. The CDR3 sequence is 15 residues long. The germline V and J ends were trimmed by 4 bases and 6 bases, with 14 bases remaining between them. Under the authors' procedure: Amplification from reference gene primers served as the basis for estimated nucleated cell counts. The table came from immunoSEQ multiplex PCR; TCRdb's copy has only in-frame clones and leaves some out. V and J calls and clone size are as listed in that table; D and trimming were resolved from the DNA. The repertoire holds almost 400,000 clones, 80% to 90% seen once, with 2% to 2.5% in the top ten.

The sequence came from an older woman with COVID-19, enrolled during active disease. Material: peripheral blood. V gene TRBV5-1 combines with J gene TRBJ1-6; a possible D gene is TRBD1 (5 bases). The DNA of the CDR3 is TGCGCCAGCAGCCCCACGTCTGGGGCTAATTCACCCCTCCACTTT. This translates into CASSPTSGANSPLHF.